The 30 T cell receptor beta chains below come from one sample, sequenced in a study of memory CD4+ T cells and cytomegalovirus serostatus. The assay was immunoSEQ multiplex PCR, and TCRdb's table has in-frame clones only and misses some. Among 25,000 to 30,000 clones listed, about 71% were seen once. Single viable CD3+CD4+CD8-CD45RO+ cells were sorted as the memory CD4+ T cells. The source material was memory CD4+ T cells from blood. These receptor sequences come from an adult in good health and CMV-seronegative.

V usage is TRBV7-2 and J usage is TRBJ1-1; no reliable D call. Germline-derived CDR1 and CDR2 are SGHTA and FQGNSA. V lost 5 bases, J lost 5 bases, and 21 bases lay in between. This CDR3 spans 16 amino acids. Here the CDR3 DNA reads TGTGCCAGCAGCACATTGGGCGGATCTATTCGGACTGAAGCTTTCTTT. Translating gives CASSTLGGSIRTEAFF.

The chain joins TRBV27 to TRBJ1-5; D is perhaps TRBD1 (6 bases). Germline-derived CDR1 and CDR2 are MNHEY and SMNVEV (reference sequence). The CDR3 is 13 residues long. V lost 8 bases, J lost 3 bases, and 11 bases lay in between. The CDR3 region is CASAGQFNQPQHF. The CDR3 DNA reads TGTGCCAGCGCCGGACAGTTCAATCAGCCCCAGCATTTT.

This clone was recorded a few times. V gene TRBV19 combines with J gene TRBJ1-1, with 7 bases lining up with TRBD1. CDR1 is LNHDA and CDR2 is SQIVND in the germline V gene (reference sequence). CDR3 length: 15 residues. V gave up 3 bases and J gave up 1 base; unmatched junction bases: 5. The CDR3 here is CASSIPGTENTEAFF. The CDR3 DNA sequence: TGTGCCAGTAGTATTCCGGGGACAGAGAACACTGAAGCTTTCTTT.

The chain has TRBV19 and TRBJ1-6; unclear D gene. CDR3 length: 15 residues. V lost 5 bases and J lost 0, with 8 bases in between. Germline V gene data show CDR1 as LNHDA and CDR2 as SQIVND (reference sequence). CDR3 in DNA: TGTGCCAGTAGTCTGATGAGCTCCTATAATTCACCCCTCCACTTT. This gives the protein CASSLMSSYNSPLHF.

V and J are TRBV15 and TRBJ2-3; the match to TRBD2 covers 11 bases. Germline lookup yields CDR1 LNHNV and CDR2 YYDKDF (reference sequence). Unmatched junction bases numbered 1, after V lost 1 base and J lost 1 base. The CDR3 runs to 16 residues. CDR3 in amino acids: CATSRGSGRGTDTQYF. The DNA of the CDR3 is TGTGCCACCAGCAGAGGTAGCGGGAGGGGCACAGATACGCAGTATTTT.

CDR3 loop: CASTLEDRAVEQYF. Here the CDR3 DNA reads TGTGCCAGCACCCTGGAGGACAGGGCCGTCGAGCAGTACTTC. This chain links TRBV7-9 with TRBJ2-7; the match to TRBD1 covers 8 bases. J was trimmed by 6 bases and V by 7 bases; bases with no gene match: 11. CDR1 SEHNR and CDR2 FQNEAQ come from the germline V gene (reference sequence). CDR3 length: 14 amino acids.

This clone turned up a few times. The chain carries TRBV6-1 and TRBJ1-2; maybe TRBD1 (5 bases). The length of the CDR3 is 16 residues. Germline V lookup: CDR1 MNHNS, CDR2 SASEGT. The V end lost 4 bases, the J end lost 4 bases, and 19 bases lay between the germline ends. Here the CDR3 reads CASSGLGGSDSYGYTF. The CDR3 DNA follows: TGTGCCAGCAGTGGCCTGGGGGGTTCGGATTCCTATGGCTACACCTTC.

In DNA form, the CDR3 reads TGTGCCAGCAGTTCCCCAGCGGGAGTGGGGAATGAGCAGTTCTTC. This codes for CASSSPAGVGNEQFF. The rearrangement joins TRBV28 to TRBJ2-1; 8 bases align to TRBD2. This CDR3 is 15 amino acids long. The germline V gene encodes CDR1 MDHEN and CDR2 SYDVKM. The V segment lost 4 bases and the J segment 7 bases; nucleotides outside the gene matches: 9.

This CDR3 is CAISESRILSGNTIYF. CDR3 in DNA: TGTGCCATCAGTGAGTCGAGGATACTCTCTGGAAACACCATATATTTT. The chain uses TRBV10-3 and TRBJ1-3; D remains ambiguous. CDR3 length equals 16 residues. Germline V lookup: CDR1 ENHRY, CDR2 SYGVKD. V was clipped by 0 bases and J by 0 bases, with 9 bases between them.

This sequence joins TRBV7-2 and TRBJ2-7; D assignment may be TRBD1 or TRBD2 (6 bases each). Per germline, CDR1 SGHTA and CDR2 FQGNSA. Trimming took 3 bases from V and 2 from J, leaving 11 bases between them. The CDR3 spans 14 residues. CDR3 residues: CASSFSGAAYEQYF. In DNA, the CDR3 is TGTGCCAGCAGCTTTTCGGGGGCCGCCTACGAGCAGTACTTC.

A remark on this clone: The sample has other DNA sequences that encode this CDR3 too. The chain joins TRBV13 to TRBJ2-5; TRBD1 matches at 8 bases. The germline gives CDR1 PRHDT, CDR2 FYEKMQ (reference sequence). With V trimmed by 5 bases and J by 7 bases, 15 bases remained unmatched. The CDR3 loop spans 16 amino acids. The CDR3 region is CASSRKGDRTSRTQYF. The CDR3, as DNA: TGTGCCAGCAGCAGAAAGGGGGACAGGACGAGCAGGACCCAGTACTTC.

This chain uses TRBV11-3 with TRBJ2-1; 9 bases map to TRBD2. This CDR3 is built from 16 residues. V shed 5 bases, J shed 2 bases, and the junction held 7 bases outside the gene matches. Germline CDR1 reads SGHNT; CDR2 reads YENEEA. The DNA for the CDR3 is TGTGCCAGCAGCCTAGCGGGGAACGTACCCTACAATGAGCAGTTCTTC. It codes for CASSLAGNVPYNEQFF.

CDR3 coding DNA: TGTGCCATCAGTTTACTAGCGGAGTCCTACAATGAGCAGTTCTTC. Translation: CAISLLAESYNEQFF. The chain carries TRBV10-3 and TRBJ2-1; 8 bases fit TRBD2. Trimming took 5 bases from V and 1 from J; bases not matched to a gene: 4. This CDR3 has 15 amino acids. Germline CDR1 ENHRY, CDR2 SYGVKD.

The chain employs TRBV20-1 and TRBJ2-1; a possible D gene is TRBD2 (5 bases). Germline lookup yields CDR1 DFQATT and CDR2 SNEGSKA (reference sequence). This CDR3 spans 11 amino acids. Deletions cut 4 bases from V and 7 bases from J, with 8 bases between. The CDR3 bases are TGCAGTGCTACTAGCTCGAATGAGCAGTTCTTC. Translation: CSATSSNEQFF.

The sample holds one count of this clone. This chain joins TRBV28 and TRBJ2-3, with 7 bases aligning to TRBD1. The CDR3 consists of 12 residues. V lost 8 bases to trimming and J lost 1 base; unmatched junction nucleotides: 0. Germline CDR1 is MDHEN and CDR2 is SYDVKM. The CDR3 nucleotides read TGTGCCAGCGGACAGGGCACAGATACGCAGTATTTT. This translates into CASGQGTDTQYF. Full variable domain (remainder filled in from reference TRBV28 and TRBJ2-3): DVKVTQSSRYLVKRTGEKVFLECVQDMDHENMFWYRQDPGLGLRLIYFSYDVKMKEKGDIPEGYSVSREKKERFSLILESASTNQTSMYLCASGQGTDTQYFGPGTRLTVL.

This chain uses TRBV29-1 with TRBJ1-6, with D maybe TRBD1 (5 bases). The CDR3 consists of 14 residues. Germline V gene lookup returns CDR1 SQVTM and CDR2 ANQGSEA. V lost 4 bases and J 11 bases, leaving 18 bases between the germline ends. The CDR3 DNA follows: TGCAGCGTTGCCCTAGGGGTTGGTTGGACACCCCTCCACTTT. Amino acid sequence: CSVALGVGWTPLHF. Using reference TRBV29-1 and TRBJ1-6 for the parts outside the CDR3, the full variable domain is SAVISQKPSRDICQRGTSLTIQCQVDSQVTMMFWYRQQPGQSLTLIATANQGSEATYESGFVIDKFPISRPNLTFSTLTVSNMSPEDSSIYLCSVALGVGWTPLHFGNGTRLTVT.

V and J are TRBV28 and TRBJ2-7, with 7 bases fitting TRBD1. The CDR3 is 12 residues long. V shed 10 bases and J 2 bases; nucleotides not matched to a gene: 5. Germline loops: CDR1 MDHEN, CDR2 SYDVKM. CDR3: CATHRGTYEQYF. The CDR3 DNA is TGTGCCACCCACAGGGGTACCTACGAGCAGTACTTC. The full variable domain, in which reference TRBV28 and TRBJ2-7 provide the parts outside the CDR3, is DVKVTQSSRYLVKRTGEKVFLECVQDMDHENMFWYRQDPGLGLRLIYFSYDVKMKEKGDIPEGYSVSREKKERFSLILESASTNQTSMYLCATHRGTYEQYFGPGTRLTVT.

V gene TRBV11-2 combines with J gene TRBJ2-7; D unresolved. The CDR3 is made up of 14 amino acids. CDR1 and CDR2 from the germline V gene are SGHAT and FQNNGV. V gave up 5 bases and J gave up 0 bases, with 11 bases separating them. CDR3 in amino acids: CASSQITSSYEQYF. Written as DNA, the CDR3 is TGTGCCAGCAGCCAGATAACAAGCTCCTACGAGCAGTACTTC.

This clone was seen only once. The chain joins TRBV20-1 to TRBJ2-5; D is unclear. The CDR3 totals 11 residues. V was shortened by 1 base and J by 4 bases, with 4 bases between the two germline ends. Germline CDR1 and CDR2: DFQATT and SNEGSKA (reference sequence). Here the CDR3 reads CSARVRETQYF. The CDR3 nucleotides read TGCAGTGCTAGAGTCCGAGAGACCCAGTACTTC.

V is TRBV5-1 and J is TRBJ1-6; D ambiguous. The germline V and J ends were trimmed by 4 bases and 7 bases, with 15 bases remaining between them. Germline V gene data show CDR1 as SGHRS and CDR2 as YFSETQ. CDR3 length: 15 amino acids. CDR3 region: CASSPAALNNSPLHF. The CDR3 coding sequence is TGCGCCAGCAGCCCCGCAGCACTCAACAATTCACCCCTCCACTTT.

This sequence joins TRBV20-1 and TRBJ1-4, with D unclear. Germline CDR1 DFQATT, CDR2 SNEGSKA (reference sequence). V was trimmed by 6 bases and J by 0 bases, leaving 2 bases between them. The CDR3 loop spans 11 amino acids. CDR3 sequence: CSAATNEKLFF. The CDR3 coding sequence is TGCAGTGCCGCAACTAATGAAAAACTGTTTTTT.

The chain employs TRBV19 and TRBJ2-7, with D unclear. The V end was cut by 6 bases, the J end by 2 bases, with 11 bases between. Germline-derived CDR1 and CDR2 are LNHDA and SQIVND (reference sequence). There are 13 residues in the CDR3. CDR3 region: CASRSSQTYEQYF. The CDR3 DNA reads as TGTGCCAGTAGGAGTAGCCAGACCTACGAGCAGTACTTC.

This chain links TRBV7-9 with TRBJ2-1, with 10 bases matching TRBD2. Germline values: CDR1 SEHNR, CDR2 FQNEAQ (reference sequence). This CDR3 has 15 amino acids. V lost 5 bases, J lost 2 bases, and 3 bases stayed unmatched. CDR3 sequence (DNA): TGTGCCAGCAGCCCCAGCGGGAGGGCCTACAATGAGCAGTTCTTC. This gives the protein CASSPSGRAYNEQFF.

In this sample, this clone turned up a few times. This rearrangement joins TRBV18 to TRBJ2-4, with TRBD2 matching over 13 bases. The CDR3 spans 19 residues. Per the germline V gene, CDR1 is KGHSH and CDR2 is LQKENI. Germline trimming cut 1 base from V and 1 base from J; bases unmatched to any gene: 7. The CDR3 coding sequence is TGTGCCAGCTCACCACAAGGACTAGCGGGAGCGGTGGCCAAAAACATTCAGTACTTC. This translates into CASSPQGLAGAVAKNIQYF.

CDR3 nucleotide sequence: TGTGCCATCAGTGCGGATTATAGCAATCAGCCCCAGCATTTT. This sequence encodes CAISADYSNQPQHF. The rearrangement links TRBV10-3 to TRBJ1-5; no clear D gene. CDR1 and CDR2 from the germline V gene are ENHRY and SYGVKD. The V gene lost 4 bases and the J gene lost 0 bases, with 7 bases spanning the gap. The CDR3 contains 14 residues.

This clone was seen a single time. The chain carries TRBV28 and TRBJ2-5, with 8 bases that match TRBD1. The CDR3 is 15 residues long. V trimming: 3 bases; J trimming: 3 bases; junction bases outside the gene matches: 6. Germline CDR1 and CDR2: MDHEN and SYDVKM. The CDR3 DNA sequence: TGTGCCAGCAGTTTTCCCCAGACAGGGGAAGAGACCCAGTACTTC. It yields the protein CASSFPQTGEETQYF. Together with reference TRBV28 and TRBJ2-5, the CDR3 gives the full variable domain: DVKVTQSSRYLVKRTGEKVFLECVQDMDHENMFWYRQDPGLGLRLIYFSYDVKMKEKGDIPEGYSVSREKKERFSLILESASTNQTSMYLCASSFPQTGEETQYFGPGTRLLVL.

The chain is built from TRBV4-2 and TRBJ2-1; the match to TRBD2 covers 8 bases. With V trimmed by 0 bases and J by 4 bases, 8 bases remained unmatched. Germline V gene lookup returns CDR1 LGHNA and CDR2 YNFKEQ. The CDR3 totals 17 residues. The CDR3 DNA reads TGTGCCAGCAGCCAAGAGGGGCTAGCGGGCTTATACAATGAGCAGTTCTTC. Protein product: CASSQEGLAGLYNEQFF.

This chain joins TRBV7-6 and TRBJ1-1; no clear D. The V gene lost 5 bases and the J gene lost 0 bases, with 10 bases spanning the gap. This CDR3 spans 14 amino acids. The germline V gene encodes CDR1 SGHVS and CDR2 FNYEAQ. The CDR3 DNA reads TGTGCCAGCAGCCAAGAACAACTGAACACTGAAGCTTTCTTT. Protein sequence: CASSQEQLNTEAFF.

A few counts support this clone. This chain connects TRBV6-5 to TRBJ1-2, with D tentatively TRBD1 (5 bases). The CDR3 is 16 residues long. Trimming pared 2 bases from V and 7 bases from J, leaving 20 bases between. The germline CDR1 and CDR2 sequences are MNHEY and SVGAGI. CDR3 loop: CASSYGSRAQESGYTF. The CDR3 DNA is TGTGCCAGCAGTTACGGTAGCAGGGCCCAAGAATCTGGCTACACCTTC.

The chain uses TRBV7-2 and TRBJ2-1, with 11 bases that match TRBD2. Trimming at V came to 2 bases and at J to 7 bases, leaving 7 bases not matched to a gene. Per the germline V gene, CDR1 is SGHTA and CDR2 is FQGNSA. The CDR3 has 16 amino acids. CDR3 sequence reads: CASSLMASGRTNEQFF. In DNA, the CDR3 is TGTGCCAGCAGCTTAATGGCTAGCGGGAGGACTAATGAGCAGTTCTTC.